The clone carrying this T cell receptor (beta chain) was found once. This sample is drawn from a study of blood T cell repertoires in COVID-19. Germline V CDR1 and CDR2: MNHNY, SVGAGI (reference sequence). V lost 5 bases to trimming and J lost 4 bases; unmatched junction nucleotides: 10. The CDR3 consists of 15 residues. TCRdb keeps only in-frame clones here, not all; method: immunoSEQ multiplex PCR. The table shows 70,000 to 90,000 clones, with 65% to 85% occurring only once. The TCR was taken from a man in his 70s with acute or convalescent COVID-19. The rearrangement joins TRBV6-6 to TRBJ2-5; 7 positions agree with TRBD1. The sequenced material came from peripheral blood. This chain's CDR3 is CASSLISTGAETQYF. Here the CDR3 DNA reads TGTGCCAGCAGTCTCATCTCTACAGGGGCAGAGACCCAGTACTTC.